The 7 T cell receptor beta chains listed next were all sequenced from one sample in a study of T cells after yellow fever vaccination. MiXCR, run by TCRdb on the 5' RACE reads, gives a single entry per CDR3 protein. The sample consists of some 390,000 distinct CDR3 sequences, roughly 6.2% of them appearing once. This material consisted of PBMCs, taken 5 days after the yellow fever booster vaccination. The receptors originated from a man in his thirties or forties who received the YFV17D yellow fever vaccine.

The V call is TRBV12-3 or TRBV12-4, the J call TRBJ2-3; a possible D gene is TRBD1 (5 bases). V lost 2 bases to trimming and J lost 1 base, with 10 bases between them. The CDR3 runs to 15 residues. The CDR3 loop is CASSLIRAGTDTQYF. For the CDR3, the DNA is TGTGCCAGCAGTTTAATCAGGGCCGGCACAGATACGCAGTATTTT.

This clonotype was counted only a few times. The rearrangement uses TRBV5-1 and TRBJ2-1; 7 bases line up with TRBD2. This CDR3 spans 16 amino acids. Per the germline V gene, CDR1 is SGHRS and CDR2 is YFSETQ. V was clipped by 4 bases and J by 7 bases; unmatched bases: 14. The CDR3 DNA reads as TGCGCCAGCAGCCTCGGACTAGAGGCCCTGGGGAATGAGCAGTTCTTC. Protein product: CASSLGLEALGNEQFF.

This clonotype was detected ten times or more. J is TRBJ2-7 and V is TRBV5-1; TRBD2 matches at 10 bases. Germline trimming cut 4 bases from V and 5 bases from J; bases unmatched to any gene: 12. This CDR3 contains 16 residues. The germline gives CDR1 SGHRS, CDR2 YFSETQ. CDR3 amino acids: CASSTGLAVTVDEQYF. As DNA, the CDR3 is TGCGCCAGCAGCACCGGACTAGCGGTGACCGTCGACGAGCAGTACTTC.

This clonotype was detected ten times or more. The rearrangement uses TRBV5-1 and TRBJ2-1; TRBD2 aligns across 10 bases. The CDR3 loop spans 15 amino acids. Germline CDR1 is SGHRS and CDR2 is YFSETQ. Losses at the gene ends were 0 bases for V and 10 bases for J; bases not matched to a gene: 7. CDR3 bases: TGCGCCAGCAGCTTGGGGACTAGCGGCATAAAAGAGCAGTTCTTC. Translated: CASSLGTSGIKEQFF.

This clonotype was seen only once. The chain carries TRBV6-5 and TRBJ2-7; no reliable D call. Germline CDR1 is MNHEY and CDR2 is SVGAGI. CDR3 length: 13 amino acids. V was shortened by 0 bases and J by 3 bases, with 6 bases between the two germline ends. CDR3 nucleotide sequence: TGTGCCAGCAGTTACTCTCGGCTCTACGAGCAGTACTTC. It specifies CASSYSRLYEQYF.

Of note for this clonotype: This could be a read error, since a much larger clone is one nucleotide away. The rearrangement uses TRBV10-3 and TRBJ2-5; no reliable D call. CDR1 and CDR2 (germline): ENHRY, SYGVKD. Trimming shortened V by 11 bases and J by 0 bases, and 10 bases separated the two germline ends. The CDR3 loop spans 12 amino acids. CDR3 protein: CAPSWDQETQYF. The DNA of the CDR3 is TGTGCCCCAAGTTGGGACCAAGAGACCCAGTACTTC.

V and J are TRBV15 and TRBJ2-2; no reliable D call. The germline V and J ends were trimmed by 1 base and 9 bases, with 9 bases remaining between them. The CDR3 contains 13 residues. CDR1 LNHNV and CDR2 YYDKDF come from the germline V gene (reference sequence). CDR3 DNA: TGTGCCACCAGCAGAGGACCCTCGAGGGAGCTGTTTTTT. Its protein is CATSRGPSRELFF. Full variable domain (remainder filled in from reference TRBV15 and TRBJ2-2): DAMVIQNPRYQVTQFGKPVTLSCSQTLNHNVMYWYQQKSSQAPKLLFHYYDKDFNNEADTPDNFQSRRPNTSFCFLDIRSPGLGDTAMYLCATSRGPSRELFFGEGSRLTVL.